One sample yielded the 10 T cell receptor beta chains listed below, sequenced in a study of cytomegalovirus exposure and HLA in healthy donors. The study ran its PCR with 60 Vbeta and 13 Jbeta primers. Sequencing used immunoSEQ multiplex PCR; TCRdb keeps in-frame clones, though not all of them. The sample holds about 140,000 clones, roughly 83% seen once. The material sequenced was PBMCs. All receptors come from a man aged 35 to 55 in good health and CMV-seropositive.

Written as DNA, the CDR3 is TGTGCCAGCATTCTCACCGGGGAGCTGTTTTTT. It specifies CASILTGELFF. The chain combines TRBV2 with TRBJ2-2; no definite D call. CDR3 length equals 11 residues. Germline CDR1 is SNHLY and CDR2 is FYNNEI. V lost 7 bases and J lost 4, with 4 bases in between.

The V and J genes are TRBV2 and TRBJ1-5, with 8 nucleotides matching TRBD1. From germline, CDR1 is SNHLY and CDR2 FYNNEI. This CDR3 spans 16 amino acids. With V trimmed by 5 bases and J by 7 bases, 13 bases remained unmatched. For the CDR3, the DNA is TGTGCCAGCAGTTTTTTGCCCCAGGGGGCAGAACAGCCCCAGCATTTT. This translates into CASSFLPQGAEQPQHF.

The chain couples TRBV4-1 to TRBJ2-7; 8 bases align to TRBD1. The CDR3 extends over 17 amino acids. J lost 3 bases, V lost 1 base, and 11 bases had no gene match. The germline V gene encodes CDR1 MGHRA and CDR2 YSYEKL. The CDR3 region is CASSQGDRPRRYYEQYF. The CDR3 DNA sequence: TGCGCCAGCAGCCAAGGGGACAGGCCAAGAAGGTACTACGAGCAGTACTTC.

The chain has TRBV6-5 and TRBJ1-5; D is ambiguous. The V and J ends lost 4 bases and 4 bases respectively, with 5 bases between them. Germline CDR1 is MNHEY and CDR2 is SVGAGI. The CDR3 is 12 residues long. The CDR3 region is CASSSNNQPQHF. CDR3 DNA sequence: TGTGCCAGCAGTTCCAATAATCAGCCCCAGCATTTT.

The rearrangement links TRBV13 to TRBJ2-1; D might be TRBD2 (6 bases). This CDR3 region has 13 residues. Germline lookup yields CDR1 PRHDT and CDR2 FYEKMQ (reference sequence). Trimming removed 3 bases from V and 10 bases from J, with 13 bases in between. The chain's CDR3 is CASSLGLPSEQFF. In DNA, the CDR3 is TGTGCCAGCAGCTTGGGACTTCCGTCGGAGCAGTTCTTC.

To note about this clone: A read error may account for a junction end that differs from germline. The chain employs TRBV7-2 and TRBJ1-5, with unresolved D. This CDR3 region has 16 residues. CDR1 is SGHTA and CDR2 is FQGNSA in the germline V gene. Here the CDR3 reads CASSIAAGVSYQPQHF. The CDR3 nucleotides read TGTGCCAGCAGCATAGCAGCGGGTGTGAGCTATCAGCCCCAGCATTTT.

The V call is TRBV10-3, the J call TRBJ2-7; TRBD1 matches 11 bases. The germline V gene has CDR1 ENHRY and CDR2 SYGVKD. CDR3 length: 12 amino acids. CDR3: CAISEPQPGQGV. The CDR3 DNA follows: TGTGCCATCAGTGAGCCCCAACCGGGACAGGGGGTA.

This chain joins TRBV10-3 and TRBJ1-4; D might be TRBD1 (5 bases). The germline gives CDR1 ENHRY, CDR2 SYGVKD. This CDR3 region has 12 residues. V gave up 10 bases and J gave up 7 bases, with 13 bases separating them. The chain's CDR3 is CATQARAEKLFF. The CDR3 DNA sequence: TGTGCCACCCAGGCCAGGGCTGAAAAACTGTTTTTT.

The chain has TRBV6-5 and TRBJ1-4; 8 bases agree with TRBD1. Germline V lookup: CDR1 MNHEY, CDR2 SVGAGI. Losses at the gene ends were 0 bases for V and 11 bases for J; bases not matched to a gene: 2. The CDR3 totals 13 residues. The CDR3 is CASSYSTGDKLFF. The CDR3 bases are TGTGCCAGCAGTTACTCGACAGGGGACAAACTGTTTTTT.

This clone appeared once. The chain uses TRBV11-3 and TRBJ1-2; no definite D call. Germline CDR1 is SGHNT and CDR2 is YENEEA. The length of the CDR3 is 12 residues. V gave up 0 bases and J gave up 8 bases, with 7 bases separating them. CDR3 sequence (DNA): TGTGCCAGCAGCTTAGAGGGCAACGGCTACACCTTC. Protein sequence: CASSLEGNGYTF.